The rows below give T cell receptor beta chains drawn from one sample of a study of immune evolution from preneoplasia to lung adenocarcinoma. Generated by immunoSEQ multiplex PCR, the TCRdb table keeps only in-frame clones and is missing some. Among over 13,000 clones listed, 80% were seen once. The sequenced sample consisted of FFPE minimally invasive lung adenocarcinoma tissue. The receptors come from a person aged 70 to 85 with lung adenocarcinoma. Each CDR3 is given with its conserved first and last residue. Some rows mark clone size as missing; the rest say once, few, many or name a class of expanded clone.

CDR3: CASSQDRPDLFF
J: TRBJ1-4
size: NA
V: TRBV11-2

CDR3: CASSSSQGYEQYF
J: TRBJ2-7
size: NA
V: TRBV4-1

CDR3: CASRTGPTGELFF
J: TRBJ2-2
size: NA
V: TRBV28

CDR3: CASRKGQVEKLFF
J: TRBJ1-4
size: NA
V: TRBV2

CDR3: CASSSSTGVEQYF
J: TRBJ2-7
size: NA
V: TRBV27

CDR3: CASSGQSTGELFF
J: TRBJ2-2
size: NA
V: TRBV7-8

CDR3: CASSTEGTDTQYF
J: TRBJ2-3
size: NA
V: TRBV5-4

CDR3: CASTSGRYEQYF
J: TRBJ2-7
size: NA
V: TRBV6-5

CDR3: CAWNNGGPALEQYF
J: TRBJ2-7
size: NA
V: TRBV30

CDR3: CASSFSFNQPQHF
J: TRBJ1-5
size: once
V: TRBV7-3

CDR3: CASSLAGEANYGYTF
J: TRBJ1-2
size: NA
V: TRBV7-3

CDR3: CASSVEVYNEQFF
J: TRBJ2-1
size: NA
V: TRBV9

CDR3: CASTHGGENTEAFF
J: TRBJ1-1
size: NA
V: TRBV28

CDR3: CATREGFGGADTEAFF
J: TRBJ1-1
size: NA
V: TRBV15

CDR3: CAWSWTNYEQYF
J: TRBJ2-7
size: few
V: TRBV30

CDR3: CASSIGYGYTF
J: TRBJ1-2
size: NA
V: TRBV19

CDR3: CAIRETVEAFF
J: TRBJ1-1
size: NA
V: TRBV10-3

CDR3: CASSLKGSDQPQHF
J: TRBJ1-5
size: once
V: TRBV7-2

CDR3: CASSVLAGDYNEQFF
J: TRBJ2-1
size: NA
V: TRBV11-2

CDR3: CASSAGYSTDTQYF
J: TRBJ2-3
size: NA
V: TRBV9

CDR3: CASSAYGTEYNEQFF
J: TRBJ2-1
size: NA
V: TRBV28

CDR3: CASSIGGAGTEAFF
J: TRBJ1-1
size: NA
V: TRBV19

CDR3: CASSPEGVMNTEAFF
J: TRBJ1-1
size: NA
V: TRBV18

CDR3: CASSLFKGGVQGSETQYF
J: TRBJ2-5
size: once
V: TRBV27

CDR3: CASSLGGLSNQPQHF
J: TRBJ1-5
size: NA
V: TRBV7-2

CDR3: CASSLAGSGNQPQHF
J: TRBJ1-5
size: NA
V: TRBV5-4

CDR3: CASSLDKTTNEKLFF
J: TRBJ1-4
size: NA
V: TRBV7-9

CDR3: CASSRSSGGPPAGEQYF
J: TRBJ2-7
size: large
V: TRBV27

CDR3: CASSLKGQDSSYNSPLHF
J: TRBJ1-6
size: NA
V: TRBV5-1

CDR3: CASGLNGVEQYF
J: TRBJ2-7
size: NA
V: TRBV30

CDR3: CASSELSSGNTIYF
J: TRBJ1-3
size: NA
V: TRBV6-1

CDR3: CASSENRLLYEQYF
J: TRBJ2-7
size: NA
V: TRBV6-1

CDR3: CASRGSAGFEQYF
J: TRBJ2-7
size: NA
V: TRBV10-2

CDR3: CASSLDLGGGTQYF
J: TRBJ2-3
size: NA
V: TRBV7-2

CDR3: CAWSPGLAGRTGELFF
J: TRBJ2-2
size: NA
V: TRBV30

CDR3: CASSAQGGSGANVLTF
J: TRBJ2-6
size: once
V: TRBV2

CDR3: CAWSDRTGGLYEQYF
J: NA
size: NA
V: TRBV30

CDR3: CASSQDGSGNSGNTIYF
J: TRBJ1-3
size: few
V: TRBV4-2

CDR3: CASSSSQGSHGYTF
J: TRBJ1-2
size: once
V: TRBV7-9

CDR3: CASTGGGARETQYF
J: TRBJ2-5
size: NA
V: TRBV28

CDR3: CASSRDRGYEQYF
J: TRBJ2-7
size: once
V: TRBV7-8

CDR3: CASSPSPANEKLFF
J: TRBJ1-4
size: NA
V: TRBV18

CDR3: CASSVDIEGTGELFF
J: TRBJ2-2
size: NA
V: TRBV9

CDR3: CASSPSTGWKGEQFF
J: TRBJ2-1
size: NA
V: TRBV4-2

CDR3: CASSPSGGGDEQYF
J: TRBJ2-7
size: NA
V: TRBV7-9

CDR3: CASSLTGRGSTEAFF
J: TRBJ1-1
size: NA
V: TRBV6-5

CDR3: CASSPLGTLETQYF
J: TRBJ2-5
size: once
V: TRBV6-1

CDR3: CATTLWDRGKAGELFF
J: TRBJ2-2
size: NA
V: TRBV12-5

CDR3: CASSSLTDYTF
J: TRBJ1-2
size: NA
V: TRBV6-5

CDR3: CASSSREKNTEAFF
J: TRBJ1-1
size: NA
V: TRBV5-6

CDR3: CASSQARTGVYEQYF
J: TRBJ2-7
size: once
V: TRBV4-1

CDR3: CASSPFRELFF
J: TRBJ2-2
size: NA
V: TRBV7-9

CDR3: CASSEIGGAEEQYF
J: TRBJ2-7
size: NA
V: TRBV5-4

CDR3: CASSLRDTVTTGELFF
J: TRBJ2-2
size: NA
V: TRBV18

CDR3: CASSLPGAWNTEAFF
J: TRBJ1-1
size: NA
V: TRBV5-6